This is a list of T cell receptor beta chains from one sample in a study of blood T cell repertoires in COVID-19. Clones were sequenced by immunoSEQ multiplex PCR, and TCRdb holds only the in-frame ones, with some missing. The table records under 200,000 clones, 70% to 90% of them present only once. Sequenced material: PBMCs or T cells enriched from blood (not recorded which). The receptor source for this set is a woman between 50 and 59 years old who had recovered from COVID-19. The CDR3 runs from the conserved cysteine through the conserved F or W. D genes are given only for firm matches. Expanded clones are given a class, and other clones once, few, many or no size at all.

v_call,clone_size,j_call,d_call,cdr3_length,cdr3_nt,cdr3_aa
TRBV7-9,.,TRBJ2-3,.,15,TGTGCCAGCAGCTTACCCGGGGGGCAGCTACATACGCAGTATTTT,CASSLPGGQLHTQYF
TRBV7-9,.,TRBJ1-4,TRBD1,14,TGTGCCAGCAGCACTGGACAGGGGCATGAAAAACTGTTTTTT,CASSTGQGHEKLFF
TRBV19,.,TRBJ1-1,.,15,TGTGCCAGTAGTATAGACAGGGAGGGCAGCACTGAAGCTTTCTTT,CASSIDREGSTEAFF
TRBV4-2,.,TRBJ2-7,TRBD1,18,TGTGCCAGCAGCCAAGAACCCTCTTCCTGGACAGGGGGCTACGAGCAGTACTTC,CASSQEPSSWTGGYEQYF
TRBV6-1,.,TRBJ1-2,.,16,TGTGCCAGCAGTGACAGGGACAAAGCAACGGACTATGGCTACACCTTC,CASSDRDKATDYGYTF
TRBV5-1,.,TRBJ2-7,TRBD1,16,TGCGCCAGCAGCTTGGGGCTAGGGGACAGGGGAGAAGAGCAGTACTTC,CASSLGLGDRGEEQYF
TRBV6-5,.,TRBJ2-3,TRBD2,15,TGTGCCAGCAGTTACGAGCGGGGGGAAACAGATACGCAGTATTTT,CASSYERGETDTQYF
TRBV6-2/TRBV6-3,.,TRBJ2-7,.,12,TGTGCCAGCAGTTACGTATCCGACGAGCAGTACTTC,CASSYVSDEQYF
TRBV19,.,TRBJ2-1,.,13,TGTGCCAGTAGTATAACAGGGTGGAGTGAGCAGTTCTTC,CASSITGWSEQFF
TRBV7-2,.,TRBJ2-7,.,16,TGTGCCAGCAGCTTAGCTTTACCAGACACTCGGTTGGGGCAGTACTTC,CASSLALPDTRLGQYF
TRBV9,.,TRBJ2-2,TRBD2,15,TGTGCCAGCAGCGTAGTCCCTAGCGGGTTACGGGAGCTGTTTTTT,CASSVVPSGLRELFF
TRBV4-2,few,TRBJ1-4,TRBD1,16,TGTGCCAGCAGCCAAGTGATCGGGACAGTAAATGAAAAACTGTTTTTT,CASSQVIGTVNEKLFF
TRBV30,.,TRBJ2-7,TRBD1,15,TGTGCCTGGAGTGGAGGACAGGGTATAAACTACGAGCAGTACTTC,CAWSGGQGINYEQYF
TRBV6-2/TRBV6-3,once,TRBJ1-4,.,16,TGTGCCAGCAGCTCTTCATACGTACAGGAAGATGAAAAACTGTTTTTT,CASSSSYVQEDEKLFF
TRBV5-1,.,TRBJ2-1,.,14,TGCGCCAGCAGCTTGGTACAGAGTGGTAATGAGCAGTTCTTC,CASSLVQSGNEQFF
TRBV30,.,TRBJ2-5,.,14,TGTGCCTGGAGTGGGATCGGGACTGAAGAGACCCAGTACTTC,CAWSGIGTEETQYF
TRBV18,.,TRBJ2-7,.,14,TGTGCCAGCTCACAGCAAGGACAGAACTACGAGCAGTACTTC,CASSQQGQNYEQYF
TRBV5-1,once,TRBJ2-2,TRBD2,15,TGCGCCAGCAGCTCCACTAGCGGGGGTACCGGGGAGCTGTTTTTT,CASSSTSGGTGELFF
TRBV10-3,.,TRBJ1-1,TRBD1,17,TGTGCCATCAGTGAGTCGAGGGGGCGGTCAGGAGGGACTGAAGCTTTCTTT,CAISESRGRSGGTEAFF
TRBV7-2,.,TRBJ2-5,.,15,TGTGCCAGCAGCGTTGGAGGTCAGCCTGAAGAGACCCAGTACTTC,CASSVGGQPEETQYF
TRBV30,.,TRBJ2-7,TRBD1,16,TGTGCCTGGAGTTCTCCCGGACAGGGGGCGACCTACGAGCAGTACTTC,CAWSSPGQGATYEQYF
TRBV6-2/TRBV6-3,.,TRBJ1-6,TRBD1,17,TGTGCCAGCAGTCTCCGGACAGGGGAGTCCTATAATTCACCCCTCCACTTT,CASSLRTGESYNSPLHF
TRBV2,.,TRBJ1-5,TRBD1,15,TGTGCCAGCAGAATGTCACAGGGGAGCAATCAGCCCCAGCATTTT,CASRMSQGSNQPQHF
TRBV30,.,TRBJ2-3,TRBD1,16,TGTGTTGTGGGGACAGGACCTTCCCGAGGGACAGATACGCAGTATTTT,CVVGTGPSRGTDTQYF
TRBV18,.,TRBJ1-2,TRBD1,13,TGTGCCAGCTCACCACGCGACAGGGCTGGCTACACCTTC,CASSPRDRAGYTF
TRBV5-1,.,TRBJ1-4,.,14,TGCGCCAGCAGCGTCCGGGACACCGGCGAAAAACTGTTTTTT,CASSVRDTGEKLFF
TRBV5-1,.,TRBJ1-4,.,13,TGCGCCAGCAGCTTATCAGGGGATGAAAAACTGTTTTTT,CASSLSGDEKLFF
TRBV24-1,.,TRBJ2-3,TRBD2,14,TGTGCCACCAGTGATGTGGGACTAGCGGATACGCAGTATTTT,CATSDVGLADTQYF
TRBV10-3,.,TRBJ2-5,TRBD2,17,TGTGCCATCGGGCCCGCGACTAGCGGGGGGCGGGGGGAGACCCAGTACTTC,CAIGPATSGGRGETQYF
TRBV5-5,.,TRBJ2-7,TRBD1,14,TGTGCCAGCAGCCCGGGACAGGGGAGAGACGAGCAGTACTTC,CASSPGQGRDEQYF
TRBV30,few,TRBJ2-7,TRBD1,16,TGTGCCTGGAGTGCCCGGGACAGAGTATGGTACGGCGAGCAGTACTTC,CAWSARDRVWYGEQYF
TRBV7-8,.,TRBJ2-5,TRBD2,16,TGTGCCAGCAGCTTAGTGCGAAGCGGGGGTCCCGTGACCCAGTACTTC,CASSLVRSGGPVTQYF
TRBV30,.,TRBJ2-5,TRBD2,14,TGTGCCTGGAGTGCAATAGCGGGGGCAGAGACCCAGTACTTC,CAWSAIAGAETQYF
TRBV1,few,TRBJ1-6,.,14,TGCACCAGCAGCATGGGTGGAGTCGTTAGGTCCCTCCACTTT,CTSSMGGVVRSLHF
TRBV7-2,.,TRBJ2-7,.,13,TGTGCCAGCAGCTTCAGAAGCTCCTACGAGCAGTACTTC,CASSFRSSYEQYF
TRBV18,.,TRBJ1-5,TRBD1,15,TGTGCCAGCTCACCCGGGACAGGGGGATTCCAGCCCCAGCATTTT,CASSPGTGGFQPQHF
TRBV21-1,few,TRBJ2-7,.,18,TGTGCCAGCAGCAAAGACCATTCTCCGGGACTAGACTCCTACGAGCAGTACTTC,CASSKDHSPGLDSYEQYF
TRBV5-4,medium-sized,TRBJ1-2,.,15,TGTGCCAGCACTTTGTGGGGGGAGTGGGACTATGGCTACACCTTC,CASTLWGEWDYGYTF
TRBV6-5,.,TRBJ1-1,.,15,TGTGCCAGCAGCGATCCAGCGGGACAAAACACTGAAGCTTTCTTT,CASSDPAGQNTEAFF
TRBV11-3,.,TRBJ2-2,.,16,TGTGCCAGCAGCTCGCCCGACAGCGCCTTCACCGGGGAGCTGTTTTTT,CASSSPDSAFTGELFF
TRBV6-4,.,TRBJ1-3,.,16,TGTGCCAGCAGTGACTCGACACGCTACTCTGGAAACACCATATATTTT,CASSDSTRYSGNTIYF
TRBV11-3,.,TRBJ2-2,.,15,TGTGCCAGCAGCTTAGATCCGGGGTGGTTTGAGGAGCTGTTTTTT,CASSLDPGWFEELFF
TRBV7-3,.,TRBJ2-2,TRBD1,19,TGTGCCAGCAGCTCTCCGATCCCGCCGGACAGGGTGAACACCGGGGAGCTGTTTTTT,CASSSPIPPDRVNTGELFF